The 22 T cell receptor beta chains presented below share a single source sample, sequenced in a study of blood T cell repertoires in COVID-19. Sequencing was performed with immunoSEQ multiplex PCR; in TCRdb, only in-frame clones are kept and a portion is missing. Found here are approximately 30,000 clones, about 90% of them singletons; the top ten hold about 0.55%. Sequencing was performed on peripheral blood. The receptors come from a woman aged 40 to 50 with active or convalescent COVID-19.

This chain uses TRBV7-2 with TRBJ2-5; 11 bases map to TRBD2. The CDR3 spans 18 residues. The ends lost 1 base at V and 2 bases at J; junction bases unmatched: 9. Germline assignment: CDR1 SGHTA and CDR2 FQGNSA. The CDR3 DNA reads as TGTGCCAGCAGCTTAGTAGGTAGCGGGGGGGCAAAACAAGAGACCCAGTACTTC. This gives the protein CASSLVGSGGAKQETQYF.

The chain carries TRBV28 and TRBJ2-3; TRBD2 is a possible D gene (7 bases). Trimming shortened V by 7 bases and J by 3 bases, and 17 bases separated the two germline ends. This CDR3 is built from 15 residues. Germline loops: CDR1 MDHEN, CDR2 SYDVKM. Here the CDR3 reads CASTLGGAGTDTQYF. CDR3 DNA sequence: TGTGCCAGCACCTTAGGGGGGGCAGGGACAGATACGCAGTATTTT.

CDR3 coding DNA: TGTGCCAGCAGCCGACAGGGCTGGTACACCTTC. Its protein product is CASSRQGWYTF. The chain uses TRBV5-5 and TRBJ1-2, with 7 bases aligning to TRBD1. This CDR3 region has 11 residues. The J segment lost 11 bases and the V segment lost 4 bases, leaving 5 bases of the junction unmatched. CDR1 SGHKS and CDR2 YYEKEE come from the germline V gene (reference sequence).

This chain uses TRBV7-3 with TRBJ1-1; D is undetermined. V was pared by 5 bases and J by 0 bases, with 7 bases between. The CDR3 runs to 13 residues. CDR1 is SGHTA and CDR2 is FQGTGA in the germline V gene. CDR3 region: CASSQQVNTEAFF. The CDR3 coding sequence is TGTGCCAGCAGCCAGCAGGTGAACACTGAAGCTTTCTTT.

The chain uses TRBV11-2 and TRBJ1-1; no clear D. The germline V gene encodes CDR1 SGHAT and CDR2 FQNNGV. With 3 bases removed from V and 0 bases from J, the gap between germline ends came to 23 bases. The CDR3 is 19 residues long. CDR3 in amino acids: CASSFRRGLHFRMNTEAFF. CDR3 nucleotide sequence: TGTGCCAGCAGCTTCCGTAGAGGGCTGCACTTCAGGATGAACACTGAAGCTTTCTTT.

This clone came up once. The J gene is TRBJ1-2, the V gene TRBV4-1, with 8 bases identical to TRBD1. Germline V CDR1 and CDR2: MGHRA, YSYEKL. The CDR3 is made up of 16 amino acids. V lost 4 bases to trimming and J lost 0 bases; unmatched junction nucleotides: 7. CDR3 DNA sequence: TGCGCCAGCAGCCCGTCCCCGGGACAGGCTAACTATGGCTACACCTTC. The encoded protein is CASSPSPGQANYGYTF.

CDR3 loop: CAIHRGGNEQFF. For the CDR3, the DNA is TGTGCCATTCATCGGGGGGGCAATGAGCAGTTCTTC. The chain has TRBV6-5 and TRBJ2-1; 8 nucleotides match TRBD2. Germline V lookup: CDR1 MNHEY, CDR2 SVGAGI. The trim removed 10 bases at V and 6 bases at J, leaving 5 bases unmatched. The CDR3 is made up of 12 amino acids.

The chain couples TRBV4-2 to TRBJ1-2; no firm D call. CDR3 size: 17 residues. V was trimmed by 0 bases and J by 5 bases, leaving 19 bases between them. Germline V gene data show CDR1 as LGHNA and CDR2 as YNFKEQ. The chain's CDR3 is CASSQDLFGWMRYGYTF. The CDR3 DNA sequence: TGTGCCAGCAGCCAAGATCTGTTCGGGTGGATGAGGTATGGCTACACCTTC.

The chain has TRBV18 and TRBJ2-3, with 9 bases lining up with TRBD2. Germline-derived CDR1 and CDR2 are KGHSH and LQKENI. This CDR3 comprises 18 residues. Trimming removed 4 bases from V and 4 bases from J; junction bases left unmatched: 15. The CDR3, as DNA: TGTGCCAGCTCACTCAAAGAAGGAGCTAGCGGGAAATCAGATACGCAGTATTTT. This translates into CASSLKEGASGKSDTQYF.

The rearrangement uses TRBV12-5 and TRBJ1-6, with 11 bases matching TRBD1. V lost 4 bases, J lost 10 bases, and 6 bases stayed unmatched. The germline V gene encodes CDR1 LGHNT and CDR2 FRNRAP. The CDR3 length is 15 residues. The CDR3 bases are TGTGCTAGTGGTTCAGGACAGGGGGCTGGCTCACCCCTCCACTTT. This translates into CASGSGQGAGSPLHF.

The chain carries TRBV7-9 and TRBJ2-6, with D tentatively TRBD2 (6 bases). V lost 5 bases, J lost 0 bases, and 14 bases lay in between. The CDR3 contains 17 residues. CDR1 and CDR2 from the germline V gene are SEHNR and FQNEAQ (reference sequence). Written as DNA, the CDR3 is TGTGCCAGCAGCCCGGGATCGGAGGGCTCTGGGGCCAACGTCCTGACTTTC. It codes for CASSPGSEGSGANVLTF.

The CDR3 nucleotides read TGTGCCACCGGACAGGGGGTAGGAACCGGGGAGCTGTTTTTT. This encodes CATGQGVGTGELFF. The chain employs TRBV27 and TRBJ2-2; 10 nucleotides line up with TRBD1. Trimming at V came to 10 bases and at J to 5 bases, leaving 7 bases not matched to a gene. The CDR3 has 14 residues. Germline V lookup: CDR1 MNHEY, CDR2 SMNVEV (reference sequence).

This clone was observed once. The genes are TRBV3-1 (or the pseudogene TRBV3-2) and TRBJ1-2; perhaps TRBD1 as D (6 bases). Germline CDR1 and CDR2: LGHDT and YNNKEL (reference sequence). V was pared by 3 bases and J by 2 bases, with 10 bases between. There are 14 residues in the CDR3. In DNA form, the CDR3 reads TGTGCCAGCAGCCACCCGACAGGCAACTATGGCTACACCTTC. Translating gives CASSHPTGNYGYTF.

This clone was detected once. V gene TRBV27 combines with J gene TRBJ2-3; TRBD2 aligns across 13 bases. Germline CDR1 MNHEY, CDR2 SMNVEV (reference sequence). The CDR3 spans 17 residues. J gave up 6 bases and V 6 bases, and 12 bases lay outside the gene matches. The DNA for the CDR3 is TGTGCCAGCAGCTCCCCCCGGACTAGCGGGAGTGCGGATACGCAGTATTTT. Amino acids: CASSSPRTSGSADTQYF.

The V call is TRBV6-4, the J call TRBJ2-2; 11 bases align to TRBD2. V lost 8 bases, J lost 1 base, and 0 bases stayed unmatched. CDR3 length: 14 amino acids. Germline loops: CDR1 MRHNA, CDR2 SNTAGT. CDR3 sequence: CASGTSGNTGELFF. DNA for the CDR3: TGTGCCAGCGGGACTAGCGGGAACACCGGGGAGCTGTTTTTT.

V is TRBV7-2 and J is TRBJ1-1; TRBD1 agrees at 7 bases. With V trimmed by 5 bases and J by 7 bases, 13 bases remained unmatched. CDR3 length equals 15 residues. Germline V gives CDR1 SGHTA, CDR2 FQGNSA. The CDR3 spells CASSPRTGARGEAFF. CDR3 nucleotides: TGTGCCAGCAGCCCCCGGACAGGTGCTAGGGGTGAAGCTTTCTTT.

The chain has TRBV18 and TRBJ2-7; 10 nucleotides agree with TRBD1. V gave up 6 bases and J gave up 2 bases; unmatched junction bases: 7. Germline loops: CDR1 KGHSH, CDR2 LQKENI. CDR3 length: 15 residues. CDR3 nucleotides: TGTGCCAGCTCGCTGGACAGGGGGTATACCTACGAGCAGTACTTC. Residues: CASSLDRGYTYEQYF.

J is TRBJ2-3 and V is TRBV30; TRBD1 is a possible D gene (6 bases). The CDR3 is made up of 16 amino acids. Germline V gene data show CDR1 as GTSNPN and CDR2 as SVGIG (reference sequence). Trimming pared 0 bases from V and 1 base from J, leaving 14 bases between. CDR3 residues: CAWSVLGAIGTDTQYF. The CDR3 nucleotides read TGTGCCTGGAGTGTACTGGGGGCAATAGGCACAGATACGCAGTATTTT. Complete variable domain (other parts from reference TRBV30 and TRBJ2-3): SQTIHQWPATLVQPVGSPLSLECTVEGTSNPNLYWYRQAAGRGLQLLFYSVGIGQISSEVPQNLSASRPQDRQFILSSKKLLLSDSGFYLCAWSVLGAIGTDTQYFGPGTRLTVL.

The chain couples TRBV27 to TRBJ2-5; the D gene is possibly TRBD2 (7 bases). The germline CDR1 and CDR2 sequences are MNHEY and SMNVEV (reference sequence). V was clipped by 6 bases and J by 3 bases, with 14 bases between them. The CDR3 length is 14 residues. CDR3 amino acids: CASSQRGAEETQYF. The CDR3 bases are TGTGCCAGCAGCCAACGGGGGGCTGAAGAGACCCAGTACTTC.

This clone was found once. The chain has TRBV12-3 or TRBV12-4 and TRBJ2-4; the D gene is possibly TRBD1 (6 bases). The V gene lost 8 bases and the J gene lost 6 bases, with 11 bases spanning the gap. This CDR3 has 12 amino acids. CDR3 sequence: CASRQALNIQYF. DNA of the CDR3: TGTGCCAGCCGACAGGCCCTAAACATTCAGTACTTC.

This sequence joins TRBV7-6 and TRBJ2-7, with TRBD2 matching 11 bases. This CDR3 region has 16 residues. Germline V CDR1 and CDR2: SGHVS, FNYEAQ. The V segment lost 5 bases and the J segment 0 bases; nucleotides outside the gene matches: 6. In nucleotides, the CDR3 is TGTGCCAGCAGCAGCCTAGCGGGGGGCCGCTCCTACGAGCAGTACTTC. This encodes CASSSLAGGRSYEQYF.

V is TRBV5-1 and J is TRBJ2-5; D unresolved. Trimming removed 0 bases at V and 4 bases at J, with 10 bases between. The germline gives CDR1 SGHRS, CDR2 YFSETQ. This CDR3 has 14 residues. CDR3 sequence reads: CASSLALLSETQYF. The CDR3 nucleotides read TGCGCCAGCAGCTTGGCCTTGTTGTCAGAGACCCAGTACTTC.